A single sample is the source of the 27 T cell receptor beta chains below, sequenced in a study of OX40 agonist ivuxolimab in advanced cancers. Clones were sequenced by immunoSEQ multiplex PCR, and TCRdb holds only the in-frame ones, with some missing. Found here are around 31,000 clones, less than 90% of them singletons; the top ten hold 25% to 40%. This sample comprised CD4+ or CD8+ T cells sorted from blood, obtained in a trial of the OX40 agonist ivuxolimab. These receptors all stem from an adult with an advanced solid tumor such as melanoma, head and neck, liver or kidney cancer.

This chain links TRBV11-2 with TRBJ1-1, with 7 bases that match TRBD1. This CDR3 is built from 11 residues. Germline CDR1 SGHAT, CDR2 FQNNGV. The junction had 3 bases not matched to a gene; V was cut back by 3 bases and J by 11 bases. CDR3 sequence: CASSLGQPAFF. In DNA, the CDR3 is TGTGCCAGCAGCTTGGGACAGCCGGCTTTCTTT.

This rearrangement joins TRBV19 to TRBJ1-5; D uncertain. The CDR3 contains 15 residues. Looked up from germline, CDR1 is LNHDA and CDR2 is SQIVND (reference sequence). V lost 3 bases and J lost 0, with 9 bases in between. CDR3 sequence: CASSITRFSNQPQHF. The DNA of the CDR3 is TGTGCCAGTAGTATTACAAGGTTTAGCAATCAGCCCCAGCATTTT.

This clone was detected only once. V and J are TRBV7-9 and TRBJ2-7, with TRBD1 matching over 9 bases. Germline assignment: CDR1 SEHNR and CDR2 FQNEAQ (reference sequence). CDR3 length: 14 residues. With V trimmed by 5 bases and J by 4 bases, 6 bases remained unmatched. DNA for the CDR3: TGTGCCAGCAGCCCCGGACAGGGGATTTACGAGCAGTACTTC. This encodes CASSPGQGIYEQYF.

The chain carries TRBV7-9 and TRBJ2-2; D possibly matches TRBD1 or TRBD2 (5 bases each). V lost 4 bases, J lost 2 bases, and 14 bases lay in between. This CDR3 spans 16 amino acids. Germline values: CDR1 SEHNR, CDR2 FQNEAQ (reference sequence). CDR3 nucleotides: TGTGCCAGCAGCTCGGGACCTAAGGACAACACCGGGGAGCTGTTTTTT. Encoded protein: CASSSGPKDNTGELFF.

This clone was counted between two and nine times. This chain links TRBV19 with TRBJ1-5; the match to TRBD1 covers 8 bases. V was clipped by 6 bases and J by 5 bases; unmatched bases: 3. The germline gives CDR1 LNHDA, CDR2 SQIVND (reference sequence). The CDR3 totals 13 residues. CDR3 region: CASSGTGYQPQHF. CDR3 nucleotide sequence: TGTGCCAGTAGCGGGACAGGCTATCAGCCCCAGCATTTT.

This chain links TRBV2 with TRBJ2-7; 12 bases align to TRBD2. After removal of 7 bases from V and 3 bases from J, the junction contained 7 bases not matched to a gene. The CDR3 totals 15 residues. The germline V gene encodes CDR1 SNHLY and CDR2 FYNNEI. The CDR3 bases are TGTGCCAGCACCCAACCGGGACTAGCGGGCTACGAGCAGTACTTC. It translates to CASTQPGLAGYEQYF.

The rearrangement links TRBV9 to TRBJ2-2; either TRBD1 or TRBD2 may fit D (5 bases each). Germline V gives CDR1 SGDLS, CDR2 YYNGEE. The V gene lost 3 bases and the J gene lost 4 bases, with 13 bases spanning the gap. The CDR3 has 15 amino acids. CDR3 nucleotide sequence: TGTGCCAGCAGCGGAGGGGATTCAAGCACCGGGGAGCTGTTTTTT. It is translated as CASSGGDSSTGELFF. Looking up the rest from reference TRBV9 and TRBJ2-2 gives the full variable domain: DSGVTQTPKHLITATGQRVTLRCSPRSGDLSVYWYQQSLDQGLQFLIQYYNGEERAKGNILERFSAQQFPDLHSELNLSSLELGDSALYFCASSGGDSSTGELFFGEGSRLTVL.

V is TRBV29-1 and J is TRBJ1-2; D remains ambiguous. The CDR3 consists of 12 residues. V gave up 1 base and J gave up 8 bases, with 11 bases separating them. The germline V gene has CDR1 SQVTM and CDR2 ANQGSEA. The CDR3 DNA follows: TGCAGCGTTGAAGGCGAAGAAGGGGGCTACACCTTC. It yields the protein CSVEGEEGGYTF.

V usage is TRBV27 and J usage is TRBJ2-7; TRBD1 agrees at 9 bases. This CDR3 spans 15 amino acids. V dropped 5 bases and J dropped 2; count of bases not matched to a gene: 7. Germline CDR1 and CDR2: MNHEY and SMNVEV (reference sequence). The CDR3 reads CASSRPGTGTYEQYF. The CDR3 DNA sequence: TGTGCCAGCAGTAGGCCGGGGACAGGGACCTACGAGCAGTACTTC.

This chain joins TRBV28 and TRBJ1-2; D perhaps matches TRBD1 (5 bases). Per the germline V gene, CDR1 is MDHEN and CDR2 is SYDVKM. The CDR3 consists of 15 residues. V dropped 6 bases and J dropped 6 bases, with 20 bases sitting between them. The CDR3, as DNA: TGTGCCAGCAGCCACCGAGGGGTCAGACGGGATGGCTACACCTTC. It is translated as CASSHRGVRRDGYTF.

The chain employs TRBV6-1 and TRBJ2-7; D tentatively reads TRBD1 or TRBD2 (6 bases each). The length of the CDR3 is 16 residues. Trimming shortened V by 1 base and J by 1 base, and 14 bases separated the two germline ends. Germline V lookup: CDR1 MNHNS, CDR2 SASEGT. The CDR3 reads CASSEEGGPSSYEQYF. The CDR3 DNA sequence: TGTGCCAGCAGTGAAGAGGGGGGACCCTCTTCCTACGAGCAGTACTTC.

The rearrangement uses TRBV28 and TRBJ1-6; TRBD1 aligns across 8 bases. This CDR3 region has 16 residues. Germline CDR1 and CDR2: MDHEN and SYDVKM. The V segment lost 5 bases and the J segment 6 bases; nucleotides outside the gene matches: 9. The CDR3 DNA sequence: TGTGCCAGCAGTACAGTCCGGGACAGGCGTAATTCACCCCTCCACTTT. Translating it yields CASSTVRDRRNSPLHF.

The chain is built from TRBV9 and TRBJ2-3, with TRBD1 matching 8 bases. Germline CDR1 reads SGDLS; CDR2 reads YYNGEE. After removal of 3 bases from V and 0 bases from J, the junction contained 3 bases not matched to a gene. The CDR3 runs 15 residues. CDR3 in DNA: TGTGCCAGCAGCGACCGGGACAGGAGCACAGATACGCAGTATTTT. It yields the protein CASSDRDRSTDTQYF.

The genes are TRBV9 and TRBJ2-3, with a tentative D call TRBD2 (7 bases). V dropped 4 bases and J dropped 2 bases, with 23 bases sitting between them. CDR3 length: 18 amino acids. Germline V lookup: CDR1 SGDLS, CDR2 YYNGEE. The CDR3 coding sequence is TGTGCCAGCAGCTCCGAGGGGGTGGGCGGGAGTGTCACAGATACGCAGTATTTT. Protein: CASSSEGVGGSVTDTQYF.

CDR3 coding DNA: TGTGCCACCACGGATACCCGGGTAGATACGCAGTATTTT. It is translated as CATTDTRVDTQYF. The chain employs TRBV19 and TRBJ2-3, with D uncertain. This CDR3 comprises 13 residues. In germline, CDR1 is LNHDA, CDR2 SQIVND (reference sequence). V lost 10 bases and J 5 bases, leaving 16 bases between the germline ends.

This clone is termed medium-sized. V usage is TRBV6-6 and J usage is TRBJ1-4; the match to TRBD1 covers 8 bases. CDR1 and CDR2 (germline): MNHNY, SVGAGI (reference sequence). There are 14 residues in the CDR3. With 4 bases clipped from V and 7 bases from J, the junction kept 5 bases outside the gene matches. The CDR3 DNA sequence: TGTGCCAGCAGTTTGACAGGGGAAAGTGAAAAACTGTTTTTT. Amino acid sequence: CASSLTGESEKLFF.

The chain links TRBV19 to TRBJ1-2, with 10 bases fitting TRBD1. Germline lookup yields CDR1 LNHDA and CDR2 SQIVND (reference sequence). Losses at the gene ends were 3 bases for V and 4 bases for J; bases not matched to a gene: 14. This CDR3 region has 18 residues. CDR3 nucleotide sequence: TGTGCCAGTAGTATCGCCGGGGAGACAGGGGGCGCTGGCTATGGCTACACCTTC. Its protein is CASSIAGETGGAGYGYTF. The full variable domain, its missing parts supplied by reference TRBV19 and TRBJ1-2, is DGGITQSPKYLFRKEGQNVTLSCEQNLNHDAMYWYRQDPGQGLRLIYYSQIVNDFQKGDIAEGYSVSREKKESFPLTVTSAQKNPTAFYLCASSIAGETGGAGYGYTFGSGTRLTVV.

The rearrangement uses TRBV19 and TRBJ2-5; D call uncertain. The CDR3 loop spans 11 amino acids. In germline, CDR1 is LNHDA, CDR2 SQIVND (reference sequence). V was pared by 5 bases and J by 12 bases, with 13 bases between. CDR3 nucleotide sequence: TGTGCCAGTAGTTACGGGCAGCGAAAGTACTTC. It encodes CASSYGQRKYF.

V is TRBV19 and J is TRBJ2-1; unclear D gene. Germline CDR1 reads LNHDA; CDR2 reads SQIVND (reference sequence). The CDR3 is 12 amino acids. Trimming removed 3 bases at V and 7 bases at J, with 7 bases between. CDR3 bases: TGTGCCAGTAGTATCTCAGCTAATGAGCAGTTCTTC. Translating it yields CASSISANEQFF.

This clone showed up just once. The chain joins TRBV28 to TRBJ2-7, with 9 nucleotides matching TRBD2. The CDR3 length is 14 residues. The germline V gene encodes CDR1 MDHEN and CDR2 SYDVKM. The J segment lost 5 bases and the V segment lost 3 bases, leaving 5 bases of the junction unmatched. CDR3 coding DNA: TGTGCCAGCAGTTTTGGCGGGAGGGGTAACGAGCAGTACTTC. It is translated as CASSFGGRGNEQYF.

This clone was observed a handful of times. Possible read error: a much larger clone is one base away. This CDR3 is also generated by other DNA sequences in the sample. The chain couples TRBV27 to TRBJ1-6; D is unclear. The CDR3 length is 14 residues. The V gene's germline CDR1 is MNHEY and CDR2 SMNVEV (reference sequence). The V gene lost 5 bases and the J gene lost 2 bases, with 7 bases spanning the gap. Written as DNA, the CDR3 is TGTGCCAGCAGTACCGGGACCTATAATTCACCCCTCCACTTT. This sequence encodes CASSTGTYNSPLHF.

The chain carries TRBV19 and TRBJ1-2; D remains ambiguous. The germline V and J ends were trimmed by 3 bases and 8 bases, with 13 bases remaining between them. Germline V lookup: CDR1 LNHDA, CDR2 SQIVND (reference sequence). This CDR3 comprises 13 residues. CDR3 loop: CASSITAGRGYTF. The CDR3 bases are TGTGCCAGTAGTATCACCGCGGGCAGAGGCTACACCTTC.

This clone was detected once. The chain combines TRBV6-5 with TRBJ1-3; TRBD1 matches 7 bases. CDR3 length: 15 residues. Germline CDR1 is MNHEY and CDR2 is SVGAGI. V shed 2 bases, J shed 2 bases, and the junction held 3 bases outside the gene matches. Here the CDR3 reads CASSYGTVTGNTIYF. In nucleotides, the CDR3 is TGTGCCAGCAGTTACGGGACAGTGACTGGAAACACCATATATTTT.

The CDR3 is CASTAAVVAGGRRSTDTQYF. In DNA, the CDR3 is TGTGCCAGCACCGCAGCAGTGGTAGCGGGAGGACGGCGAAGCACAGATACGCAGTATTTT. J is TRBJ2-3 and V is TRBV28, with TRBD2 matching 10 bases. Germline V gene data show CDR1 as MDHEN and CDR2 as SYDVKM. The CDR3 covers 20 residues. V lost 7 bases and J lost 0; bases outside the gene matches: 19. The complete variable domain, with remaining parts taken from reference TRBV28 and TRBJ2-3, reads DVKVTQSSRYLVKRTGEKVFLECVQDMDHENMFWYRQDPGLGLRLIYFSYDVKMKEKGDIPEGYSVSREKKERFSLILESASTNQTSMYLCASTAAVVAGGRRSTDTQYFGPGTRLTVL.

The chain is built from TRBV28 and TRBJ1-1, with TRBD1 as a possible D gene (6 bases). Germline V gene data show CDR1 as MDHEN and CDR2 as SYDVKM. There are 17 residues in the CDR3. The V end was cut by 5 bases, the J end by 0 bases, with 19 bases between. The CDR3 sequence: CASSPRPGTSMNTEAFF. In DNA form, the CDR3 reads TGTGCCAGCAGTCCCCGTCCCGGGACATCCATGAACACTGAAGCTTTCTTT.

V usage is TRBV5-1 and J usage is TRBJ2-7; 10 bases are shared with TRBD1. The CDR3 spans 15 residues. With V trimmed by 2 bases and J by 4 bases, 6 bases remained unmatched. CDR1 is SGHRS and CDR2 is YFSETQ in the germline V gene. CDR3 sequence: CASSFWTGGMYEQYF. Here the CDR3 DNA reads TGCGCCAGCAGCTTCTGGACAGGGGGTATGTACGAGCAGTACTTC.

The chain recombines TRBV30 with TRBJ1-5; no definite D call. Germline-derived CDR1 and CDR2 are GTSNPN and SVGIG (reference sequence). The CDR3 consists of 13 residues. V lost 0 bases, J lost 0 bases, and 3 bases lay in between. As DNA, the CDR3 is TGTGCCTGGAGTGTAACTAGCAATCAGCCCCAGCATTTT. Translating gives CAWSVTSNQPQHF.